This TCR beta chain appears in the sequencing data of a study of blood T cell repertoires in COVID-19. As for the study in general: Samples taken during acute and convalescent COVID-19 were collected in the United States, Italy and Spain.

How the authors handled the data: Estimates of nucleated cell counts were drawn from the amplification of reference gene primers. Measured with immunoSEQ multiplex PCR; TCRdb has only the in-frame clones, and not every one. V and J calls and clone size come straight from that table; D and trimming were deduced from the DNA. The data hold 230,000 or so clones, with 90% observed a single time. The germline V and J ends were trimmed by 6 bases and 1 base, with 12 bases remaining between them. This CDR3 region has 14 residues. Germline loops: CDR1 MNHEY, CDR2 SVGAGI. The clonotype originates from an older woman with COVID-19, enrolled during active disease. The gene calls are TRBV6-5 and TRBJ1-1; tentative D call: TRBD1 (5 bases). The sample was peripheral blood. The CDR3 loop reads CASRWGRENTEAFF. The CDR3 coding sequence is TGTGCCAGCAGATGGGGCAGGGAGAACACTGAAGCTTTCTTT.